Sequencing of this T cell receptor beta chain was carried out in a study of blood T cell repertoires in COVID-19. On the study more broadly: Both acute and convalescent COVID-19 samples were obtained from the United States, Italy and Spain. T cells, B-cell-depleted T cells, or PBMCs supplied cDNA or gDNA.

Authors' processing steps: From reference gene primer amplification, estimates of nucleated cell counts were derived. TCRdb's copy holds only in-frame clones and misses some; the assay was immunoSEQ multiplex PCR. V, J and clone size derive from that table, while D and trimming were established from the DNA sequence. The repertoire holds some 290,000 clones, with about 76% as singletons. Germline values: CDR1 KGHSH, CDR2 LQKENI. The CDR3 length is 16 residues. V dropped 3 bases and J dropped 0 bases, with 11 bases sitting between them. The V call is TRBV18, the J call TRBJ1-4, with D tentatively TRBD1 (5 bases). The receptor's source is a woman between 55 and 75 years old with active or convalescent COVID-19. Sequences were obtained from peripheral blood. The CDR3 region is CASSPRQGATNEKLFF. The DNA for the CDR3 is TGTGCCAGCTCACCCAGGCAGGGTGCAACTAATGAAAAACTGTTTTTT. The full variable domain, with the rest looked up from reference TRBV18 and TRBJ1-4, is NAGVMQNPRHLVRRRGQEARLRCSPMKGHSHVYWYRQLPEEGLKFMVYLQKENIIDESGMPKERFSAEFPKEGPSILRIQQVVRGDSAAYFCASSPRQGATNEKLFFGSGTQLSVL.